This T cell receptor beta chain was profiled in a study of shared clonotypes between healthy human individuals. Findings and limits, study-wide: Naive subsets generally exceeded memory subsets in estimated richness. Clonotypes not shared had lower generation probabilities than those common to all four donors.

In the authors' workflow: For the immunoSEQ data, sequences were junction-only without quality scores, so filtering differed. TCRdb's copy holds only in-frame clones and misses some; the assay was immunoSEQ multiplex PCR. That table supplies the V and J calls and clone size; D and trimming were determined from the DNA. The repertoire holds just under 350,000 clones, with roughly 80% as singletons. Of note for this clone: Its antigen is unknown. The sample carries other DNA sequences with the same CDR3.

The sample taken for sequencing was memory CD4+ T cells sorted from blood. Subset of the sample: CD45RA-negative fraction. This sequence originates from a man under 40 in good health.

This CDR3 reads CASSGTGELFF. DNA of the CDR3: TGTGCCAGCAGTGGCACCGGGGAGCTGTTTTTT. The J gene is TRBJ2-2, the V gene TRBV28; D is unclear. V lost 5 bases and J 4 bases, leaving 2 bases between the germline ends. CDR3 size: 11 residues. Germline CDR1 reads MDHEN; CDR2 reads SYDVKM.